This is a list of T cell receptor beta chains from one sample in a study of CD8+ T cells in alopecia areata. The table came from immunoSEQ multiplex PCR; TCRdb's copy has only in-frame clones and leaves some out. The data show more than 200,000 clones, with around 67% seen just once and approximately 1.2% held by the top ten. Sequencing was performed on CD4+ T cells sorted from blood, taken at week 0. These receptors were collected from a human donor with alopecia areata. Both conserved end residues are part of each CDR3. The D gene is left open where the match is weak. Some rows mark clone size as missing; the rest say once, few, many or name a class of expanded clone.

V	J	size	D	CDR3	DNA
TRBV9	TRBJ2-6	-	-	CASSGPSGANVLTF	TGTGCCAGCAGCGGGCCGTCTGGGGCCAACGTCCTGACTTTC
TRBV30	TRBJ1-2	-	-	CAWRSLGKGYTF	TGTGCCTGGAGAAGTTTGGGGAAGGGCTACACCTTC
TRBV30	TRBJ1-4	-	-	CAWRSEKLFF	TGTGCCTGGAGGAGTGAAAAACTGTTTTTT
TRBV29-1	TRBJ2-7	-	TRBD1	CSVKIFGTGVHEQYF	TGCAGCGTAAAAATTTTTGGGACAGGGGTCCACGAGCAGTACTTC
TRBV7-3	TRBJ2-5	-	TRBD1	CASSPTGGAKTQYF	TGTGCCAGCAGCCCTACAGGGGGCGCGAAGACCCAGTACTTC
TRBV25-1	TRBJ1-2	-	-	CASSEGVNYGYTF	TGTGCCAGCAGTGAAGGGGTTAACTATGGCTACACCTTC
TRBV5-1	TRBJ2-1	few	-	CASSQQGSYNEQFF	TGCGCCAGCAGCCAGCAGGGATCCTACAATGAGCAGTTCTTC
TRBV5-6	TRBJ2-7	-	-	CASSLGQTFYEQYF	TGTGCCAGCAGCTTGGGACAGACCTTCTACGAGCAGTACTTC
TRBV4-2	TRBJ2-5	-	-	CASSPRGGTETQYF	TGTGCCAGCAGCCCTAGAGGGGGTACAGAGACCCAGTACTTC
TRBV11-2	TRBJ2-3	-	-	CASSLGWTARGTDTQYF	TGTGCCAGCAGCCTAGGTTGGACGGCAAGGGGCACAGATACGCAGTATTTT
TRBV4-2	TRBJ2-3	-	-	CASSQVPGTRADTQYF	TGTGCCAGCAGCCAAGTTCCGGGCACACGGGCAGATACGCAGTATTTT
TRBV2	TRBJ1-5	-	-	CASSAGHSNQPQHF	TGTGCCAGCAGTGCAGGGCATAGCAATCAGCCCCAGCATTTT
TRBV27	TRBJ1-1	few	-	CASRSSGLNTEAFF	TGTGCCAGCAGGTCATCAGGGTTGAACACTGAAGCTTTCTTT
TRBV29-1	TRBJ1-2	few	-	CSVEGQGIGYTF	TGCAGCGTTGAAGGGCAGGGCATTGGCTACACCTTC
TRBV4-1	TRBJ1-2	-	TRBD1	CASSQTGQGAGYTF	TGCGCCAGCAGCCAAACCGGACAGGGGGCTGGCTACACCTTC
TRBV7-9	TRBJ2-5	-	-	CASSRPANGIAVETQYF	TGTGCCAGCAGTCGACCAGCGAACGGAATAGCAGTTGAGACCCAGTACTTC
TRBV29-1	TRBJ2-7	-	TRBD1	CSALRDRGSYEQYF	TGCAGCGCCCTCCGGGACAGGGGCAGCTACGAGCAGTACTTC
TRBV5-4	TRBJ2-5	few	TRBD1	CASSWDRGQETQYF	TGTGCCAGCAGCTGGGACAGGGGACAAGAGACCCAGTACTTC
TRBV4-1	TRBJ1-1	-	-	CASRGRRSEAFF	TGCGCCAGCCGAGGCAGGAGGTCTGAAGCTTTCTTT
TRBV6-5	TRBJ2-3	-	TRBD2	CASSGLAGTDTQYF	TGTGCCAGCAGCGGACTAGCGGGGACAGATACGCAGTATTTT
TRBV7-9	TRBJ1-1	-	TRBD1	CASRRTGNTEAFF	TGTGCCAGCAGAAGGACAGGGAACACTGAAGCTTTCTTT
TRBV29-1	TRBJ2-1	few	-	CSVEEGVF	TGCAGCGTTGAAGAAGGCGTCTTC
TRBV4-3	TRBJ2-2	few	-	CASSRYFTGTTGELFF	TGCGCCAGCAGCCGATACTTTACAGGGACCACCGGGGAGCTGTTTTTT
TRBV4-2	TRBJ2-7	-	TRBD1	CASSQATGGPYEQYF	TGTGCCAGCAGCCAAGCGACAGGGGGACCCTACGAGCAGTACTTC
TRBV5-7	TRBJ2-2	-	-	CASSLVSTGELFF	TGTGCCAGCAGCTTGGTGAGCACCGGGGAGCTGTTTTTT
TRBV4-2	TRBJ2-3	once	-	CASSQGEDGDTQYF	TGTGCCAGCAGCCAAGGGGAAGACGGGGATACGCAGTATTTT
TRBV29-1	TRBJ2-6	few	-	CSVVNSGANVLTF	TGCAGCGTTGTAAACTCTGGGGCCAACGTCCTGACTTTC
TRBV6-6	TRBJ2-5	-	-	CASTSGLGETQYF	TGTGCCAGCACTTCAGGGTTGGGAGAGACCCAGTACTTC
TRBV4-1	TRBJ2-1	-	-	CASSQVEGQIFGTVYNEQFF	TGCGCCAGCAGCCAAGTGGAGGGACAGATTTTCGGCACGGTGTACAATGAGCAGTTCTTC
TRBV5-1	TRBJ1-1	-	TRBD1	CASSLRGQGTEAFF	TGCGCCAGCAGCTTGAGGGGGCAAGGCACTGAAGCTTTCTTT
TRBV25-1	TRBJ2-7	-	-	CASSEGNYEQYF	TGTGCCAGCAGTGAGGGTAACTACGAGCAGTACTTC
TRBV30	TRBJ2-7	-	-	CAWSGGPLGDEQYF	TGTGCCTGGAGTGGGGGGCCACTGGGCGACGAGCAGTACTTC
TRBV11-2	TRBJ2-1	-	TRBD2	CASSRSSGGLNNEQFF	TGTGCCAGCAGCCGCTCTAGCGGGGGGCTCAACAATGAGCAGTTCTTC
TRBV4-2	TRBJ2-3	once	-	CASSQDMGQNTDTQYF	TGTGCCAGCAGCCAAGATATGGGGCAGAACACAGATACGCAGTATTTT
TRBV5-6	TRBJ1-1	-	TRBD1	CASSFSGQWNTEAFF	TGTGCCAGCAGCTTTTCGGGACAGTGGAACACTGAAGCTTTCTTT
TRBV29-1	TRBJ1-2	-	-	CSVAAPYYGYTF	TGCAGCGTCGCCGCGCCCTACTATGGCTACACCTTC
TRBV2	TRBJ2-2	-	TRBD2	CASSLAGGDTGELFF	TGTGCCAGCAGCCTAGCGGGCGGTGACACCGGGGAGCTGTTTTTT
TRBV7-2	TRBJ2-2	few	TRBD1	CASSPRTGVTGELFF	TGTGCCAGCAGCCCCCGGACAGGGGTGACCGGGGAGCTGTTTTTT
TRBV4-1	TRBJ1-2	-	TRBD1	CASSQDKGARGYTF	TGCGCCAGCAGCCAAGATAAGGGGGCGCGGGGCTACACCTTC
TRBV29-1	TRBJ2-3	-	TRBD2	CSVDGPSGGDTQYF	TGCAGCGTTGATGGGCCTAGCGGGGGAGATACGCAGTATTTT
TRBV9	TRBJ2-5	-	-	CASSVAPSTETQYF	TGTGCCAGCAGCGTAGCTCCTAGCACAGAGACCCAGTACTTC
TRBV1	TRBJ2-5	-	-	CTSSQDLGEKIETQYF	TGCACCAGCAGCCAAGATCTTGGGGAGAAGATAGAAACCCAGTACTTC
TRBV5-1	TRBJ2-1	few	-	CASSLAPGGPANEQFF	TGCGCCAGCAGCTTGGCCCCCGGGGGGCCCGCCAATGAGCAGTTCTTC
TRBV4-1	TRBJ2-6	-	-	CASSQGVANVLTF	TGCGCCAGCAGCCAAGGGGTGGCCAACGTCCTGACTTTC
TRBV29-1	TRBJ2-1	once	-	CSVPGGREQFF	TGCAGCGTACCAGGGGGGCGGGAGCAGTTCTTC
TRBV4-1	TRBJ1-2	-	-	CASSQAGTNYGYTF	TGCGCCAGCAGCCAAGCAGGGACTAACTATGGCTACACCTTC
TRBV7-6	TRBJ2-6	-	-	CASSLGLNSGANVLTF	TGTGCCAGCAGCTTAGGGCTGAACTCTGGGGCCAACGTCCTGACTTTC
TRBV6-5	TRBJ1-2	-	-	CASSSGWPDYGYTF	TGTGCCAGCAGTTCGGGGTGGCCCGACTATGGCTACACCTTC
TRBV7-6	TRBJ1-1	-	TRBD1	CASSLIRGPGTEAFF	TGTGCCAGCAGCTTAATAAGGGGGCCGGGGACTGAAGCTTTCTTT
TRBV11-2	TRBJ2-1	-	TRBD2	CASSLTSGAHNEQFF	TGTGCCAGCAGCTTAACTAGCGGGGCACACAATGAGCAGTTCTTC
TRBV29-1	TRBJ1-1	-	-	CSVEPDRSIAFF	TGCAGCGTTGAACCCGACAGGTCCATTGCTTTCTTT
TRBV5-1	TRBJ2-7	-	-	CASSLDSRVTDEQYF	TGCGCCAGCAGCTTGGACTCCAGGGTCACCGACGAGCAGTACTTC
TRBV29-1	TRBJ2-2	-	-	CSVEDGNTGELFF	TGCAGCGTTGAAGATGGCAACACCGGGGAGCTGTTTTTT
TRBV29-1	TRBJ2-3	-	TRBD1	CSVMGTGARTDTQYF	TGCAGCGTTATGGGGACAGGTGCCCGCACAGATACGCAGTATTTT
TRBV11-1	TRBJ1-1	-	-	CASSLGRRAFF	TGTGCCAGCAGCTTAGGACGTAGGGCTTTCTTT
TRBV6-1	TRBJ1-5	-	TRBD1	CASSGPTGASAQPQHF	TGTGCCAGCAGTGGACCGACAGGGGCGTCCGCTCAGCCCCAGCATTTT
TRBV29-1	TRBJ2-1	few	-	CSVGLVGYNEQFF	TGCAGCGTTGGCCTAGTAGGTTACAATGAGCAGTTCTTC
TRBV30	TRBJ1-5	-	-	CAWSVAGFNQPQHF	TGTGCCTGGAGTGTGGCTGGCTTCAATCAGCCCCAGCATTTT